These 2 T cell receptor beta chains came from one sample sequenced in a study of shared clonotypes between healthy human individuals. Clones were read by immunoSEQ multiplex PCR, and TCRdb kept only the in-frame ones, dropping some. The sample gives over 400,000 clones, about 96% of which show up once; under 0.065% is in the top ten. The sequencing sample was made of naive CD4+ T cells sorted from blood. The subset is: CD45RA+ positively selected. These receptors were obtained from a woman in her twenties or thirties in good health.

The CDR3 reads CASSLEVLALGDEQYF. CDR3 in DNA: TGTGCCAGCAGTTTAGAAGTCTTAGCTTTAGGCGACGAGCAGTACTTC. This chain links TRBV28 with TRBJ2-7; no clear D. This CDR3 region has 16 residues. The V end lost 2 bases, the J end lost 5 bases, and 19 bases lay between the germline ends. Germline V gives CDR1 MDHEN, CDR2 SYDVKM.

The J gene is TRBJ2-3, the V gene TRBV5-1; D unresolved. CDR1 SGHRS and CDR2 YFSETQ come from the germline V gene. The CDR3 is 16 residues long. The V and J ends lost 1 base and 1 base respectively, with 13 bases between them. This chain's CDR3 is CASSLFPGARTDTQYF. The DNA for the CDR3 is TGCGCCAGCAGCTTGTTTCCGGGCGCACGCACAGATACGCAGTATTTT.